The 10 T cell receptor beta chains below come from one sample, sequenced in a study of shared T cell receptors in the human thymus. Measured with immunoSEQ multiplex PCR; TCRdb has only the in-frame clones, and not every one. The sample shows some 760,000 clones, approximately 83% of them seen only once. These data were also reused for a study on human thymus T cells.

The specimen was thymocytes. Receptors originate from a girl less than two years old with a congenital heart defect.

The chain employs TRBV9 and TRBJ1-6, with 9 bases aligning to TRBD1. The CDR3 is 16 amino acids. CDR1 SGDLS and CDR2 YYNGEE come from the germline V gene. Germline trimming cut 3 bases from V and 8 bases from J; bases unmatched to any gene: 9. CDR3: CASSAGTGFLDSPLHF. The CDR3 nucleotides are TGTGCCAGCAGCGCCGGGACAGGGTTTTTGGATTCACCCCTCCACTTT. Full variable domain (remainder filled in from reference TRBV9 and TRBJ1-6): DSGVTQTPKHLITATGQRVTLRCSPRSGDLSVYWYQQSLDQGLQFLIQYYNGEERAKGNILERFSAQQFPDLHSELNLSSLELGDSALYFCASSAGTGFLDSPLHFGNGTRLTVT.

The V gene is TRBV4-1, the J gene TRBJ2-7; a weak D match, TRBD2 (5 bases). CDR3 length equals 17 residues. Trimming removed 0 bases from V and 6 bases from J, with 21 bases in between. Per germline, CDR1 MGHRA and CDR2 YSYEKL. The CDR3 DNA sequence: TGCGCCAGCAGCCAAGAGTTATTGGAGACGGGAAATAGCGAGCAGTACTTC. Its translation: CASSQELLETGNSEQYF.

The chain recombines TRBV27 with TRBJ1-1; possibly TRBD1 for D (6 bases). V was clipped by 4 bases and J by 1 base, with 22 bases between them. Germline lookup yields CDR1 MNHEY and CDR2 SMNVEV (reference sequence). The CDR3 is made up of 18 amino acids. The CDR3, as DNA: TGTGCCAGCAGTTCCTTGGCTCTAGGAGCAGGGGCGAACACTGAAGCTTTCTTT. The encoded protein is CASSSLALGAGANTEAFF.

This chain connects TRBV15 to TRBJ1-1, with D possibly being TRBD1 (6 bases). The CDR3 totals 18 residues. Germline V gene lookup returns CDR1 LNHNV and CDR2 YYDKDF (reference sequence). Trimming shortened V by 0 bases and J by 0 bases, and 17 bases separated the two germline ends. CDR3 coding DNA: TGTGCCACCAGCAGAGAGGGGGCGCATCAGGTTATGAACACTGAAGCTTTCTTT. Translated, it gives CATSREGAHQVMNTEAFF.

This clone was observed a single time. The chain recombines TRBV19 with TRBJ2-7; 8 bases map to TRBD1. Per germline, CDR1 LNHDA and CDR2 SQIVND (reference sequence). J was trimmed by 0 bases and V by 4 bases; bases with no gene match: 2. The CDR3 has 14 residues. Written as DNA, the CDR3 is TGTGCCAGTAGTACTACAGGGGGCTCCTACGAGCAGTACTTC. This codes for CASSTTGGSYEQYF.

The chain uses TRBV30 and TRBJ1-1; a possible D gene is TRBD1 (5 bases). The length of the CDR3 is 15 residues. The V and J ends lost 1 base and 2 bases respectively, with 14 bases between them. Per the germline V gene, CDR1 is GTSNPN and CDR2 is SVGIG (reference sequence). Here the CDR3 DNA reads TGTGCCTGGAGTGGACGACAGCTTTTAAACACTGAAGCTTTCTTT. Encoded protein: CAWSGRQLLNTEAFF.

V usage is TRBV18 and J usage is TRBJ1-2, with TRBD1 matching 7 bases. Losses at the gene ends were 3 bases for V and 4 bases for J; bases not matched to a gene: 32. Germline values: CDR1 KGHSH, CDR2 LQKENI. The CDR3 covers 23 residues. The CDR3 DNA reads TGTGCCAGCTCACCGGCGACAATACCCCCAGACAGGGTCCCATTTTGGTGGGGCTATGGCTACACCTTC. It yields the protein CASSPATIPPDRVPFWWGYGYTF.

The V call is TRBV29-1, the J call TRBJ1-3, with TRBD1 identical over 10 bases. CDR1 is SQVTM, CDR2 ANQGSEA, per germline. V gave up 1 base and J gave up 0 bases; unmatched junction bases: 6. CDR3 length: 17 residues. In nucleotides, the CDR3 is TGCAGCGTTGAAGCTCCGGGACAGGGGCACTCTGGAAACACCATATATTTT. It codes for CSVEAPGQGHSGNTIYF.

The chain uses TRBV28 and TRBJ1-1; a weak D match, TRBD1 (5 bases). Germline loops: CDR1 MDHEN, CDR2 SYDVKM. The CDR3 consists of 14 residues. The V end lost 5 bases, the J end lost 4 bases, and 14 bases lay between the germline ends. The CDR3 DNA is TGTGCCAGCAGTGGGAGGTGCGGGGGCACTGAAGCTTTCTTT. It codes for CASSGRCGGTEAFF.

This rearrangement joins TRBV11-2 to TRBJ1-1, with D tentatively TRBD1 (5 bases). V lost 2 bases, J lost 2 bases, and 9 bases lay in between. The germline gives CDR1 SGHAT, CDR2 FQNNGV. CDR3 size: 14 residues. The CDR3 loop is CASSLRQTNTEAFF. The CDR3, as DNA: TGTGCCAGCAGCTTACGACAGACTAACACTGAAGCTTTCTTT.